This T cell receptor (beta chain) is drawn from a study of blood T cell repertoires in COVID-19. Study background: In each case, the material was cDNA or gDNA derived from T cells, B-cell-depleted T cells, or PBMCs.

Libraries were prepared by immunoSEQ multiplex PCR; TCRdb keeps only in-frame clonotypes and omits some of them. This sample has 70,000 to 75,000 clones, with approximately 80% found just once. V was pared by 8 bases and J by 4 bases, with 20 bases between. Germline CDR1 reads ENHRY; CDR2 reads SYGVKD. The CDR3 length is 15 residues. Sample: peripheral blood. The sequence derives from a woman between 65 and 79 years old with acute or convalescent COVID-19. The genes are TRBV10-3 and TRBJ2-5, with D tentatively TRBD1 (7 bases). CDR3 in DNA: TGTGCCATCGGCAGGGGACTCCCAGGGGGAGAGACCCAGTACTTC. It encodes CAIGRGLPGGETQYF.